Described below is a single TCR beta chain sequence and its context. What it recognizes is unknown. There are 17 residues in the CDR3. CDR1 and CDR2 (germline): SGHDT, YYEEEE. J was trimmed by 5 bases and V by 4 bases; bases with no gene match: 14. The data belong to a study of CD8+ T cells in alopecia areata. Study-level points and caveats: Tofacitinib delivered significant drops in scalp clonality and in expanded CD8+ clones among the top 100.

Extraction and reverse transcription of RNA yielded cDNA as the sequencing template. The table came from immunoSEQ multiplex PCR; TCRdb's copy has only in-frame clones and leaves some out. The sample carries fewer than 200,000 clones, roughly 62% recorded once. Treatment denoted: oral pan-JAK inhibitor, 5-10 mg twice daily. It was from alopecia areata patients that lesional scalp punch biopsies and peripheral blood were collected. The V call is TRBV5-6, the J call TRBJ2-3; 9 positions match TRBD2. The sample was CD8+ T cells sorted from blood, taken at week 24, from a patient treated with tofacitinib. The receptor's source is a human donor with alopecia areata. CDR3 bases: TGTGCCAGCAGCCTCTGGAGGGCGGGGGGGCCGATAGATACGCAGTATTTT. Translating it yields CASSLWRAGGPIDTQYF.